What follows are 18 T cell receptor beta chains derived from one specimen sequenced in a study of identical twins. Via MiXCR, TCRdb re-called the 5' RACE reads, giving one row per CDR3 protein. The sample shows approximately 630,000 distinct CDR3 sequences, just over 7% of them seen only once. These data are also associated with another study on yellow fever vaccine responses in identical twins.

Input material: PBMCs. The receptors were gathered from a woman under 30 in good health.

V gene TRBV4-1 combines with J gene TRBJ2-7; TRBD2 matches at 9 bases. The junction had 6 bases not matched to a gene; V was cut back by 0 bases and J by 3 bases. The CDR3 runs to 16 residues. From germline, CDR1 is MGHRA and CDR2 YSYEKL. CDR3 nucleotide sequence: TGCGCCAGCAGCCAAGAGGTAGCGGGGGCCTACTACGAGCAGTACTTC. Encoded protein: CASSQEVAGAYYEQYF.

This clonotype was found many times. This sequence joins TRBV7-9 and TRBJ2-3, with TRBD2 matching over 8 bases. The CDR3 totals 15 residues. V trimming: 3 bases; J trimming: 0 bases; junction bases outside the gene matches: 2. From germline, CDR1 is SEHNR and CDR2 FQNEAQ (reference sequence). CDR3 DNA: TGTGCCAGCAGCTTTTTAGCGGGGAGCACAGATACGCAGTATTTT. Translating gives CASSFLAGSTDTQYF.

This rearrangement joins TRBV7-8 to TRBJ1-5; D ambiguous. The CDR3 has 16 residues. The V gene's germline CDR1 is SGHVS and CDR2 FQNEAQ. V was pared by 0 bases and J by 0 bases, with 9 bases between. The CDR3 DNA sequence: TGTGCCAGCAGCTTAGCGAGTGGGATTAGCAATCAGCCCCAGCATTTT. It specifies CASSLASGISNQPQHF.

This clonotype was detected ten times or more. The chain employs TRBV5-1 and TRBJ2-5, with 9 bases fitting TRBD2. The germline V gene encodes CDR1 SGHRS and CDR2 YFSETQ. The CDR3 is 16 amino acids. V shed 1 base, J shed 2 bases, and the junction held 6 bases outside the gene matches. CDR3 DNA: TGCGCCAGCAGCTTGAGTGGAGCGGGAGGACAAGAGACCCAGTACTTC. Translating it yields CASSLSGAGGQETQYF.

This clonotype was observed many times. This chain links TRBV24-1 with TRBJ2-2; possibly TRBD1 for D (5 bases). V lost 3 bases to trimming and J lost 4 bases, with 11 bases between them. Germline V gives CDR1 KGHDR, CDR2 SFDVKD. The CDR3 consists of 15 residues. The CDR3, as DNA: TGTGCCACCAGTGATGGGGCAGAATTCACCGGGGAGCTGTTTTTT. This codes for CATSDGAEFTGELFF.

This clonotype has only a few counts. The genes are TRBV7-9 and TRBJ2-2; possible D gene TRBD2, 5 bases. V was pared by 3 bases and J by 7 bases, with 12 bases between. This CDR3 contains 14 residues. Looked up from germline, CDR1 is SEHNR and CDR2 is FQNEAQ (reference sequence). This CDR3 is CASSFAGVNGELFF. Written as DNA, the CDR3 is TGTGCCAGCAGCTTTGCCGGGGTTAACGGGGAGCTGTTTTTT. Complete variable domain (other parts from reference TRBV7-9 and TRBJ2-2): DTGVSQNPRHKITKRGQNVTFRCDPISEHNRLYWYRQTLGQGPEFLTYFQNEAQLEKSRLLSDRFSAERPKGSFSTLEIQRTEQGDSAMYLCASSFAGVNGELFFGEGSRLTVL.

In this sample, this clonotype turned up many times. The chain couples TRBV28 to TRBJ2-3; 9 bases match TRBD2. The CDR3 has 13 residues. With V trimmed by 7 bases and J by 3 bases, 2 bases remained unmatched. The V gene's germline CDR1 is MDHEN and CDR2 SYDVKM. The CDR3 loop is CASMAGGTDTQYF. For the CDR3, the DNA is TGTGCCAGCATGGCGGGGGGGACAGATACGCAGTATTTT.

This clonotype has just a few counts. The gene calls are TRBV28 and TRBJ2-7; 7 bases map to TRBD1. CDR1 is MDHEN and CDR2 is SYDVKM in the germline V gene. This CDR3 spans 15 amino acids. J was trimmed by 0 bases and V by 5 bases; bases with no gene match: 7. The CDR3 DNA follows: TGTGCCAGCAGTCCCCACAGGGGCCTCTCCTACGAGCAGTACTTC. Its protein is CASSPHRGLSYEQYF.

Here the CDR3 reads CASSSGLADQETQYF. The DNA for the CDR3 is TGTGCCAGCAGCTCGGGACTAGCGGACCAAGAGACCCAGTACTTC. V and J are TRBV7-8 and TRBJ2-5, with 11 bases identical to TRBD2. The ends lost 4 bases at V and 0 bases at J; junction bases unmatched: 1. This CDR3 is 15 amino acids long. Germline V lookup: CDR1 SGHVS, CDR2 FQNEAQ.

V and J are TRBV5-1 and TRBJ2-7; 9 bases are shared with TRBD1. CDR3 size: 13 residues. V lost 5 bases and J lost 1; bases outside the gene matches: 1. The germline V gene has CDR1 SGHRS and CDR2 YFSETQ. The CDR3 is CASRQGASYEQYF. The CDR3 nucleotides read TGCGCCAGCAGACAGGGGGCTTCCTACGAGCAGTACTTC.

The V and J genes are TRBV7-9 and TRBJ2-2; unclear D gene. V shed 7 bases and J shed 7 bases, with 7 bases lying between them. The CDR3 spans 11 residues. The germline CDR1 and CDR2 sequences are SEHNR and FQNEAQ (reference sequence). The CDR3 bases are TGTGCCAGCACCCCGATCGGGGAGCTGTTTTTT. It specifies CASTPIGELFF.

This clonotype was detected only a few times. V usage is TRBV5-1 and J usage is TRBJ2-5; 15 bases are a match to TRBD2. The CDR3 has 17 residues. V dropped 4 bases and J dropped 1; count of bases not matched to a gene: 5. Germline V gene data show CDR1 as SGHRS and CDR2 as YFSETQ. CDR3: CASSRGLAGGRQETQYF. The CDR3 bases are TGCGCCAGCAGCCGGGGACTAGCGGGGGGCCGCCAAGAGACCCAGTACTTC.

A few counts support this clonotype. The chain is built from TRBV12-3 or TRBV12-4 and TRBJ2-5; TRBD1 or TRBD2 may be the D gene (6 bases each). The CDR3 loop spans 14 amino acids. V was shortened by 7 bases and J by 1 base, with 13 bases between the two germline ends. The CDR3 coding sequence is TGTGCCAGCACCCCACGGGGGCCCCAAGAGACCCAGTACTTC. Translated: CASTPRGPQETQYF.

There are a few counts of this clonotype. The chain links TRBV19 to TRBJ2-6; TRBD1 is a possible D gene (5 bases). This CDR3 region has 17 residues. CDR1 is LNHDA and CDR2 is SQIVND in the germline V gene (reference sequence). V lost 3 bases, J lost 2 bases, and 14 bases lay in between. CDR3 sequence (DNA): TGTGCCAGTAGTATTGGGGCACGCGTCGCTGGGGCCAACGTCCTGACTTTC. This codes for CASSIGARVAGANVLTF.

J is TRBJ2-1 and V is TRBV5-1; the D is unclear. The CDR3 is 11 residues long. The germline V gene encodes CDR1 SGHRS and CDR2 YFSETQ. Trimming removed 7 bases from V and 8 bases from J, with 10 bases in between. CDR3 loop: CASGVGHEQFF. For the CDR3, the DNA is TGCGCCAGCGGAGTTGGGCATGAGCAGTTCTTC.

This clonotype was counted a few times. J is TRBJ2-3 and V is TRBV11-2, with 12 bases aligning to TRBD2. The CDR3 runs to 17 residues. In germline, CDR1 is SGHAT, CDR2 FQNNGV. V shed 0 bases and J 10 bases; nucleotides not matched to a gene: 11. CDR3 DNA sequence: TGTGCCAGCAGCTTAGACCAACTAGCGGGAGGCCCCCAGGCGCAGTATTTT. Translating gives CASSLDQLAGGPQAQYF. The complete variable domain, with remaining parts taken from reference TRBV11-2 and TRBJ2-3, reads EAGVAQSPRYKIIEKRQSVAFWCNPISGHATLYWYQQILGQGPKLLIQFQNNGVVDDSQLPKDRFSAERLKGVDSTLKIQPAKLEDSAVYLCASSLDQLAGGPQAQYFGPGTRLTVL.

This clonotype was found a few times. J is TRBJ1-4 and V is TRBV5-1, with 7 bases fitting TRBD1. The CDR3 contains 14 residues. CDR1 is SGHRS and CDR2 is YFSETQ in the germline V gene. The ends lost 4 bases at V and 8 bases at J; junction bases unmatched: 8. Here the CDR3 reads CASSRGQPTEKLFF. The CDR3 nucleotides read TGCGCCAGCAGCCGGGGACAGCCTACGGAAAAACTGTTTTTT.

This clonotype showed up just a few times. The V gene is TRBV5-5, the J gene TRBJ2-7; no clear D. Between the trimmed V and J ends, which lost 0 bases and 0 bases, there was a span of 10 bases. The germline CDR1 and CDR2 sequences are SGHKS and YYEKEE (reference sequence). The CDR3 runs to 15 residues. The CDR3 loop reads CASSLALPASYEQYF. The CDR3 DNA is TGTGCCAGCAGCTTGGCTCTTCCAGCCTCCTACGAGCAGTACTTC.